This is a list of T cell receptor beta chains from one sample in a study of shared clonotypes between healthy human individuals. The assay was immunoSEQ multiplex PCR, and TCRdb's table has in-frame clones only and misses some. Altogether about 2 million clones are present, approximately 95% being singletons, with the ten largest covering 0.9% to 1.5%. The sequencing sample was made of naive CD8+ T cells sorted from blood. The origin of the receptors is a man younger than 35 in good health. The CDR3 runs from the conserved cysteine through the conserved F or W. The D gene is left open where the match is weak. Clone size appears in some rows only: once, few, many, or a class for an expanded clone.

V gene	J gene	D gene	clone size	CDR3 DNA	CDR3 protein
TRBV12-5	TRBJ2-7	.	.	TGTGCTAGTGGTTTGCTACAGGGCCTAGGCTACGAGCAGTACTTC	CASGLLQGLGYEQYF
TRBV5-1	TRBJ2-7	.	.	TGCGCCAGCAGCTTTCTTAACGAGCAGTACTTC	CASSFLNEQYF
TRBV5-1	TRBJ2-3	.	once	TGCGCCAGCAGCTTAATGATAGGGTACACAGATACGCAGTATTTT	CASSLMIGYTDTQYF
TRBV4-3	TRBJ2-7	.	.	TGCGCCAGCAGCCAAGTCGGTGAGGGCGTGAGCTCCTACGAGCAGTACTTC	CASSQVGEGVSSYEQYF
TRBV6-5	TRBJ2-1	TRBD2	.	TGTGCCAGCGGGTTCACTAGCGGGAGAAATGAGCAGTTCTTC	CASGFTSGRNEQFF
TRBV2	TRBJ1-4	.	.	TGTGCCAGCAGTGAAGGACAGGCAACTAATGAAAAACTGTTTTTT	CASSEGQATNEKLFF
TRBV7-2	TRBJ2-3	.	.	TGTGCCAGCTCCCCGGACCCGGGCTGGGATACGCAGTATTTT	CASSPDPGWDTQYF
TRBV7-9	TRBJ1-2	TRBD1	.	TGTGCCAGCAGCAGAACGACAGGGATCGCTTCCTATGGCTACACCTTC	CASSRTTGIASYGYTF
TRBV11-2	TRBJ1-3	.	.	TGTGCCAGCAGCTTGCCCCGGGAGGGAAGGTCTGGAAACACCATATATTTT	CASSLPREGRSGNTIYF
TRBV2	TRBJ2-3	.	.	TGTGCCAGCAATTCAGCAGATACGCAGTATTTT	CASNSADTQYF
TRBV10-1	TRBJ1-1	.	.	TGCGCCAGCAGGGACCGGACGGATACTGAAGCTTTCTTT	CASRDRTDTEAFF
TRBV7-2	TRBJ2-7	TRBD2	.	TGTGCCAGCAGCTTAGCGGGCTTGCCTAGCGGTTTCTACGAGCAGTACTTC	CASSLAGLPSGFYEQYF
TRBV19	TRBJ1-4	TRBD1	.	TGTGCCAGTAGTAAGACAGGGATGGGCGAAAAACTGTTTTTT	CASSKTGMGEKLFF
TRBV7-8	TRBJ2-7	TRBD1	.	TGTGCCAGCAGTTTGCGGGACAGGGGTTACGAGCAGTACTTC	CASSLRDRGYEQYF
TRBV15	TRBJ1-2	.	.	TGTGCCACCAGCAGAGATAGTTTATCGGTCTATGGCTACACCTTC	CATSRDSLSVYGYTF
TRBV5-8	TRBJ1-5	.	.	TGTGCCAGCAGTTACCTCCAGGGAAATCAGCCCCAGCATTTT	CASSYLQGNQPQHF
TRBV5-6	TRBJ1-1	.	.	TGTGCCAGCAGGCTCCGTTGGAATGTAGGGGGAAGGGAAGCTTTCTTT	CASRLRWNVGGREAFF
TRBV23-1	TRBJ1-2	.	.	TGCGCCAGCAGCCTGAGGAAAACAATGGGGGGCTACACCTTC	CASSLRKTMGGYTF
TRBV2	TRBJ2-7	.	.	TGTGCCAGCAGTATAGGTGGGGCTTACGAGCAGTACTTC	CASSIGGAYEQYF
TRBV19	TRBJ2-7	TRBD1	.	TGTGCCAGTAGTAGCTCAGGGGGTTACGAGCAGTACTTC	CASSSSGGYEQYF
TRBV28	TRBJ2-7	.	.	TGTGCCAGCAGTCCGGGGGTTGCCTACGAGCAGTACTTC	CASSPGVAYEQYF
TRBV27	TRBJ1-1	.	once	TGTGCCAGCAGTTTTATAGGGCAGCCTGAAGCTTTCTTT	CASSFIGQPEAFF
TRBV27	TRBJ1-5	.	.	TGTGCCAGCAGTTTAGTTGGAGGGGCTATAAGCAATCAGCCCCAGCATTTT	CASSLVGGAISNQPQHF
TRBV28	TRBJ1-1	.	.	TGTGCCAGCAGTCTCTTTAGAGGTGAAGCTTTCTTT	CASSLFRGEAFF
TRBV2	TRBJ1-1	.	.	TGTGCCAGCAGGGACCCGATAGAAGCTTTCTTT	CASRDPIEAFF
TRBV2	TRBJ2-3	.	.	TGTGCCAGCAGTGAATTGCGGTACACAGATACGCAGTATTTT	CASSELRYTDTQYF
TRBV7-9	TRBJ2-1	.	.	TGTGCCAGCAGCTTAATTGGATATGGTGAGCAGTTCTTC	CASSLIGYGEQFF
TRBV6-5	TRBJ2-5	TRBD1	once	TGTGCCAGCAGTTACGGGACAGTACAAGAGACCCAGTACTTC	CASSYGTVQETQYF
TRBV27	TRBJ2-1	.	.	TGTGCCAGCAGGGTTGCGGTTGGGTTGATCCATGAGCAGTTCTTC	CASRVAVGLIHEQFF
TRBV7-2	TRBJ2-7	TRBD2	.	TGTGCCAGCAGCCCGAGACTAGCCCACGAGCAGTACTTC	CASSPRLAHEQYF
TRBV13	TRBJ1-3	.	.	TGTGCCAGCAGCTTAGAGAACACCATATATTTT	CASSLENTIYF
TRBV7-2	TRBJ2-1	TRBD2	.	TGTGCCAGCAGCCCACTAGCGGGAGTCCTATCGACCTACAATGAGCAGTTCTTC	CASSPLAGVLSTYNEQFF
TRBV7-6	TRBJ1-6	.	.	TGTGCCAGCAGCTTAGCGGAGGTGGGATCACCCCTCCACTTT	CASSLAEVGSPLHF
TRBV5-1	TRBJ1-5	.	.	TGCGCCAGCAGGTTGGGGGTTTATAGCAATCAGCCCCAGCATTTT	CASRLGVYSNQPQHF
TRBV19	TRBJ2-5	TRBD1	.	TGTGCCAGTAGTAGATGGGACAGGGATCAAGAGACCCAGTACTTC	CASSRWDRDQETQYF
TRBV6-1	TRBJ2-7	.	.	TGTGCCAGCAGTGCGTCCCGCTCCTACGAGCAGTACTTC	CASSASRSYEQYF
TRBV2	TRBJ2-5	.	.	TGTGCCAGCTGGGTCCCTCTGGGGCAAGAGACCCAGTACTTC	CASWVPLGQETQYF
TRBV27	TRBJ1-2	.	once	TGTGCCAGCAGTTTTCCGGGGGGTTATGGCTACACCTTC	CASSFPGGYGYTF
TRBV9	TRBJ1-2	.	few	TGTGCCAGCAGCGTATATGCGAATAACTATGGCTACACCTTC	CASSVYANNYGYTF
TRBV6-1	TRBJ1-1	.	.	TGTGCCAGCAGTCCGAGGTTGGGGGAAGCTTTCTTT	CASSPRLGEAFF
TRBV5-6	TRBJ1-1	.	.	TGTGCCAGCAGCTTGGGCGGTCAGGGACGTTGGGAAGCTTTCTTT	CASSLGGQGRWEAFF
TRBV30	TRBJ2-2	.	.	TGTGCCTGGAGTGCCCGGGCCTGGAACACCGGGGAGCTGTTTTTT	CAWSARAWNTGELFF
TRBV29-1	TRBJ2-7	TRBD1	.	TGCAGCGTTCTGACAGGGGATTCCTACGAGCAGTACTTC	CSVLTGDSYEQYF
TRBV11-2	TRBJ2-3	TRBD1	.	TGTGCCAGCAGCTTAGAGGGGGGACAGGGGAGAGATACGCAGTATTTT	CASSLEGGQGRDTQYF
TRBV19	TRBJ2-7	.	.	TGTGCCAGTAGTATATCGGGCCATCCTAGCAGCTACTACGAGCAGTACTTC	CASSISGHPSSYYEQYF
TRBV7-8	TRBJ1-4	.	.	TGTGCCAGCAGCCCAGTGTTAGGACTTAATGAAAAACTGTTTTTT	CASSPVLGLNEKLFF
TRBV9	TRBJ2-5	.	.	TGTGCCAGCAGCCGGGGGGCACAAGAGACCCAGTACTTC	CASSRGAQETQYF